This T cell receptor beta chain was identified in a study of T cell changes during pregnancy in multiple sclerosis. The V segment lost 5 bases and the J segment 6 bases; nucleotides outside the gene matches: 7. CDR1 is SNHLY and CDR2 is FYNNEI in the germline V gene. This CDR3 comprises 14 residues. Libraries were prepared by immunoSEQ multiplex PCR; TCRdb keeps only in-frame clonotypes and omits some of them. This table holds roughly 89,000 clones, roughly 93% found once. This clonotype originated in a female donor with multiple sclerosis, enrolled in a pregnancy study. The chain employs TRBV2 and TRBJ1-5; the match to TRBD1 covers 7 bases. The sample was peripheral blood, taken in the third trimester of pregnancy. The CDR3 region is CASSSQGSRQPQHF. CDR3 DNA: TGTGCCAGCAGTTCACAGGGGAGTCGTCAGCCCCAGCATTTT.